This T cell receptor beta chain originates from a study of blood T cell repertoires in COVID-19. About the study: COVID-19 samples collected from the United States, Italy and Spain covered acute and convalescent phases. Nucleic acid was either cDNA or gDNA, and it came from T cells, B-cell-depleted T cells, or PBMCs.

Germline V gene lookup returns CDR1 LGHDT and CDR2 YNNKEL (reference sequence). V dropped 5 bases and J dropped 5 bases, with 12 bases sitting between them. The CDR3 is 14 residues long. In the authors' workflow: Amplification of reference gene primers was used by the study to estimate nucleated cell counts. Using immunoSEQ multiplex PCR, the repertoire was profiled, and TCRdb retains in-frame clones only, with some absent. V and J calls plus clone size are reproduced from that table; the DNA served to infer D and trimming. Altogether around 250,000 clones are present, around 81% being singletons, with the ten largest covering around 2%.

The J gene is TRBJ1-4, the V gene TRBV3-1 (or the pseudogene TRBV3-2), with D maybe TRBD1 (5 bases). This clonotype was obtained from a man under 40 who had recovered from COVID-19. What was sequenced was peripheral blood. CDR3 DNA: TGTGCCAGCAGCTTCTCCGGGGGAAATGAAAAACTGTTTTTT. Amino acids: CASSFSGGNEKLFF.